These 8 T cell receptor beta chains were sequenced from one sample in a study of control samples from healthy donors and cancer patients (dated by TCRdb to 2019 to 2021). The library was built by means of the immunoSEQ multiplex PCR assay. The table comes from immuneACCESS by way of TCRdb, which keeps in-frame sequences with V and J called. Part of the clones is missing from these tables; in studies checked, under half for an unresolved V gene and the rest for unknown reasons. This sample comprises tens of thousands of clones, 80% to 90% of them detected only once. The top ten constitute around 18% of the sample. Sequencing input: blood. The receptors come from a man between 45 and 60 years old in good health.

V usage is TRBV19 and J usage is TRBJ1-6, with D unclear. The CDR3 has 15 residues. The ends were cut back, 6 bases at V and 7 bases at J, with 16 bases in the middle. Germline V gene sequence: CDR1 LNHDA, CDR2 SQIVND (reference sequence). The CDR3 sequence is CASSIGNGGNSPLHF. The CDR3, as DNA: TGTGCCAGTAGCATCGGCAACGGAGGGAATTCACCCCTCCACTTT.

The J gene is TRBJ2-1, the V gene TRBV7-3; TRBD1 matches 7 bases. CDR1 is SGHTA, CDR2 FQGTGA, per germline. V was clipped by 5 bases and J by 2 bases; unmatched bases: 6. This CDR3 spans 15 amino acids. The CDR3 coding sequence is TGTGCCAGCAGCCCCAAGGGGGCTACCTACAATGAGCAGTTCTTC. This sequence encodes CASSPKGATYNEQFF.

This chain connects TRBV9 to TRBJ2-1, with D possibly being TRBD2 (5 bases). The germline V gene encodes CDR1 SGDLS and CDR2 YYNGEE. CDR3 size: 15 residues. The V end was cut by 4 bases, the J end by 0 bases, with 11 bases between. The CDR3 reads CASSPAAISYNEQFF. The CDR3 bases are TGTGCCAGCAGCCCAGCGGCTATCTCCTACAATGAGCAGTTCTTC.

There are many counts of this clone. The chain couples TRBV3-1 (or the pseudogene TRBV3-2) to TRBJ2-7; TRBD1 matches 7 bases. Germline V gene data show CDR1 as LGHDT and CDR2 as YNNKEL (reference sequence). J gave up 6 bases and V 4 bases, and 3 bases lay outside the gene matches. This CDR3 is built from 12 residues. The CDR3 sequence: CASSPTGREQYF. The CDR3 nucleotides are TGTGCCAGCAGCCCGACAGGGCGCGAGCAGTACTTC.

This chain links TRBV2 with TRBJ1-2; D unclear. Germline V gene lookup returns CDR1 SNHLY and CDR2 FYNNEI. V was clipped by 2 bases and J by 3 bases, with 4 bases between them. The CDR3 spans 12 residues. For the CDR3, the DNA is TGTGCCAGCAGTGAAACGGACTATGGCTACACCTTC. This encodes CASSETDYGYTF. The full variable domain, completed using reference TRBV2 and TRBJ1-2, is EPEVTQTPSHQVTQMGQEVILRCVPISNHLYFYWYRQILGQKVEFLVSFYNNEISEKSEIFDDQFSVERPDGSNFTLKIRSTKLEDSAMYFCASSETDYGYTFGSGTRLTVV.

This chain uses TRBV24-1 with TRBJ1-2; 8 nucleotides line up with TRBD1. The CDR3 has 13 residues. The trim removed 5 bases at V and 3 bases at J, leaving 1 base unmatched. Germline values: CDR1 KGHDR, CDR2 SFDVKD. For the CDR3, the DNA is TGTGCCACCAGTGCAGGGGGCGACTATGGCTACACCTTC. Protein product: CATSAGGDYGYTF.

The chain carries TRBV24-1 and TRBJ1-1; 9 bases agree with TRBD1. This CDR3 contains 16 residues. V dropped 6 bases and J dropped 5; count of bases not matched to a gene: 12. Germline V lookup: CDR1 KGHDR, CDR2 SFDVKD. CDR3 sequence: CATSRSPGQGGTEAFF. The CDR3 bases are TGTGCCACCAGTAGGAGTCCGGGACAGGGTGGGACTGAAGCTTTCTTT.

The chain couples TRBV5-6 to TRBJ2-1; 9 bases match TRBD1. J gave up 1 base and V 3 bases, and 8 bases lay outside the gene matches. The CDR3 contains 17 residues. Germline-derived CDR1 and CDR2 are SGHDT and YYEEEE. CDR3 sequence reads: CASSSDRGPWSYNEQFF. CDR3 sequence (DNA): TGTGCCAGCAGCTCGGACAGGGGCCCCTGGTCCTACAATGAGCAGTTCTTC.